A selection of T cell receptor beta chains follows, all from one sample in a study of shared clonotypes between healthy human individuals. Libraries were prepared by immunoSEQ multiplex PCR; TCRdb keeps only in-frame clonotypes and omits some of them. The sample has fewer than 3 million clones; just under 95% are singletons. The sample consisted of naive CD4+ T cells from PBMCs. The receptors derive from a man aged 18-30 years in good health. Some clones in this sample may be carry-over from other donors' samples. CDR3s include the opening cysteine and the closing phenylalanine or tryptophan. Fields, in order: V gene, J gene, D gene, clone size, CDR3 DNA, CDR3 protein. D genes are given only for firm matches. Some rows mark clone size as missing; the rest say once, few, many or name a class of expanded clone.

TRBV7-2	TRBJ2-5	.	once	TGTGCCAGCAGCCCGCTACTAGGAGGCCCCCCAGAGACCCAGTACTTC	CASSPLLGGPPETQYF
TRBV18	TRBJ1-2	TRBD1	few	TGTGCCAGCTCATCGGACAGGGGTGTTGGTGGCTACACCTTC	CASSSDRGVGGYTF
TRBV7-2	TRBJ2-5	.	.	TGTGCCAGCACCCCAGGGGAGACCCAGTACTTC	CASTPGETQYF
TRBV28	TRBJ2-7	.	.	TGTGCCAGCAGTTTATACGGCCAGTCCTACGAGCAGTACTTC	CASSLYGQSYEQYF
TRBV5-1	TRBJ2-5	.	.	TGCGCCAGCAGCTTGGGACTGCCTAATGGGGAGACCCAGTACTTC	CASSLGLPNGETQYF
TRBV28	TRBJ2-6	.	.	TGTGCCAGCGGCCTAGGGGGAGGTGGGGCCAACGTCCTGACTTTC	CASGLGGGGANVLTF
TRBV29-1	TRBJ2-7	.	.	TGCAGCGTGCACACCCTCTTGGGCTACGAGCAGTACTTC	CSVHTLLGYEQYF
TRBV19	TRBJ2-7	TRBD2	.	TGTGCCAGTAGACTAGCGGGAGGGCCCTACGAGCAGTACTTC	CASRLAGGPYEQYF
TRBV7-9	TRBJ2-1	TRBD2	.	TGTGCCAGCAGCCCTGGACTAGCGGGAGGGAGTTCCTACAATGAGCAGTTCTTC	CASSPGLAGGSSYNEQFF
TRBV2	TRBJ1-3	TRBD1	.	TGTGCCAGCAGTGTAGGGACAGCTGGAAACACCATATATTTT	CASSVGTAGNTIYF
TRBV5-5	TRBJ2-3	.	.	TGTGCCAGCAGCTTGGCGGACAGCCGCACAGATACGCAGTATTTT	CASSLADSRTDTQYF
TRBV7-8	TRBJ2-2	.	few	TGTGCCAGCAGCTTTCCCCGGGAGATGTTCGGGGAGCTGTTTTTT	CASSFPREMFGELFF
TRBV6-1	TRBJ2-2	.	.	TGTGCCAGCACCGGGGGCAGTTTGAACACCGGGGAGCTGTTTTTT	CASTGGSLNTGELFF
TRBV4-1	TRBJ1-4	.	.	TGCGCCAGCAGCCATGACCCGGGATTTATAAATGAAAAACTGTTTTTT	CASSHDPGFINEKLFF
TRBV7-2	TRBJ2-1	TRBD2	.	TGTGCCAGCAGCCAGCCGGGACTAGCGTTCTACAATGAGCAGTTCTTC	CASSQPGLAFYNEQFF
TRBV27	TRBJ2-3	.	once	TGTGCCAGCAGGGTCCCTAACACAGATACGCAGTATTTT	CASRVPNTDTQYF
TRBV6-1	TRBJ1-3	.	.	TGTGCCAGCAGTGAAGCCAGGCCCACTGGAAACACCATATATTTT	CASSEARPTGNTIYF
TRBV28	TRBJ2-7	.	.	TGTGCCAGCAGTCGCAGACAGTCCCCGAAGGCCTACGAGCAGTACTTC	CASSRRQSPKAYEQYF
TRBV9	TRBJ1-5	.	.	TGTGCCAGCAGCCTCGGCAATCAGCCCCAGCATTTT	CASSLGNQPQHF
TRBV30	TRBJ2-7	TRBD1	.	TGTGCCGGCGGACAGGGCTACGAGCAGTACTTC	CAGGQGYEQYF
TRBV28	TRBJ2-7	.	.	TGTGCCAGCAGTTTCGGACGGACTTTCCCGACCTACGAGCAGTACTTC	CASSFGRTFPTYEQYF
TRBV6-6	TRBJ1-5	.	.	TGTGCCAGCAGTTACTTGGATTTGCAGCCCCAGCATTTT	CASSYLDLQPQHF
TRBV6-4	TRBJ2-3	TRBD2	.	TGTGCCAGCAGTACAGAAGCGGGAGAGGGAGATACGCAGTATTTT	CASSTEAGEGDTQYF
TRBV5-6	TRBJ2-7	.	.	TGTGCCAGCAGTAGTGGAAATCCTAGGCTGCACTTC	CASSSGNPRLHF
TRBV15	TRBJ2-1	TRBD1	.	TGTGCCACCAGCAGAGATGGGGGGCAGGGGGCTCGGTCCCTCTTC	CATSRDGGQGARSLF
TRBV14	TRBJ1-1	TRBD1	.	TGTGCCAGCAGCCGCGACAGGGGGTCCACTGAAGCTTTCTTT	CASSRDRGSTEAFF
TRBV5-1	TRBJ2-7	.	.	TGCGCCAGCAGCGATAATGACAGGACGAGCTCCTACGAGCAGTACTTC	CASSDNDRTSSYEQYF
TRBV5-1	TRBJ2-7	TRBD2	.	TGCGCCAGCACAGGGACTAGCGGGATCCACGAGCAGTACTTC	CASTGTSGIHEQYF
TRBV7-3	TRBJ2-1	.	.	TGTGCCAGCAGCTTAACGCTAGGTCGGAATGAGCAGTTCTTC	CASSLTLGRNEQFF
TRBV6-1	TRBJ1-5	.	.	TGTGCCAGCAAAATACAGGGAGGTCAGCCCCAGCATTTT	CASKIQGGQPQHF
TRBV18	TRBJ2-1	.	.	TGTGCCAGCTCATCAGAAGTAACCTACAATGAGCAGTTCTTC	CASSSEVTYNEQFF
TRBV27	TRBJ2-5	TRBD2	.	TGTGCCAGCAGCACAATCCCTAGCGGGAGTATACAAGAGACCCAGTACTTC	CASSTIPSGSIQETQYF
TRBV19	TRBJ2-7	.	.	TGTGCCAGTAAACGGAGGGACTCCTCCTACGAGCAGTACTTC	CASKRRDSSYEQYF
TRBV7-9	TRBJ2-7	.	.	TGTGCCAGCAGCGTCGCCGGAGGACAGAGTTACGAGCAGTACTTC	CASSVAGGQSYEQYF
TRBV6-5	TRBJ2-7	TRBD2	.	TGTGCCAGCAGTAGATCAGCGGGAAGGCAAGTATACTTC	CASSRSAGRQVYF
TRBV27	TRBJ1-2	.	.	TGTGCCAGCAGTTTATTCGGTAGGGGAGACTATGGCTACACCTTC	CASSLFGRGDYGYTF
TRBV28	TRBJ1-4	TRBD1	.	TGTGCCAGCAGTCCCTCGGGACAGGAAGCAACTAATGAAAAACTGTTTTTT	CASSPSGQEATNEKLFF
TRBV19	TRBJ1-3	TRBD1	.	TGTGCCAGTCGGGACAGGGGCTCTGGAAACACCATATATTTT	CASRDRGSGNTIYF
TRBV28	TRBJ2-1	TRBD2	.	TGTGCCAGCCCACCGGGGGGGCGAGTTTCTGGTGAGCAGTTCTTC	CASPPGGRVSGEQFF
TRBV5-1	TRBJ2-1	.	.	TGCGCCAGCAGCTTGCCCCCCTACAATGAGCAGTTCTTC	CASSLPPYNEQFF
TRBV11-1	TRBJ2-5	TRBD1	.	TGTGCCAGCAGCTTAGGAATCAGGGGGGAGACCCAGTACTTC	CASSLGIRGETQYF
TRBV4-2	TRBJ2-5	TRBD1	once	TGTGCCAGCAGCCAACGCCGGGGGACAGGGAGCGTGGAGACCCAGTACTTC	CASSQRRGTGSVETQYF
TRBV2	TRBJ1-1	.	.	TGTGCCAGCAGCGACGAAGGACAAGCTGAAGCTTTCTTT	CASSDEGQAEAFF
TRBV5-6	TRBJ1-2	.	.	TGTGCCAGCAGTTTCACCGGGACCAGAGTCGGCTACACCTTC	CASSFTGTRVGYTF
TRBV6-6	TRBJ1-1	TRBD1	.	TGTGCCAGCAGCAAGGGACAGGGGAACACTGAAGCTTTCTTT	CASSKGQGNTEAFF
TRBV11-2	TRBJ2-7	.	.	TGTGCCAGCAGCTTATTAAGGGGTCGGGGACTCTACGAGCAGTACTTC	CASSLLRGRGLYEQYF
TRBV5-1	TRBJ2-3	TRBD1	.	TGCGCCAGCAGACTACAGGGGGGAGGTAGCACAGATACGCAGTATTTT	CASRLQGGGSTDTQYF
TRBV7-2	TRBJ1-2	TRBD1	.	TGTGCCAGCAGCTCAGGGGGGTCAAACCGGAACTATGGCTACACCTTC	CASSSGGSNRNYGYTF
TRBV19	TRBJ2-7	.	.	TGTGCCAGTAGTATCGCCGGGACACTATACGAGCAGTACTTC	CASSIAGTLYEQYF
TRBV5-6	TRBJ1-1	.	.	TGTGCCAGCAGCCAGGTGTCTGGCACTGAAGCTTTCTTT	CASSQVSGTEAFF
TRBV4-1	TRBJ2-3	.	.	TGCGCCAGCAGCCAAGAGATAAGGAGAGAGCAGTATTTT	CASSQEIRREQYF